These 30 T cell receptor beta chains share one sample of origin, sequenced in a study of identical twins. MiXCR, applied by TCRdb to the 5' RACE reads, yields one record per CDR3 protein. The sample records approximately 680,000 distinct CDR3 sequences, 7.1% being singletons. The same data also contributed to another study, on yellow fever vaccine responses in identical twins.

Sequencing was done on a sample of PBMCs. These receptors originate from a woman aged 18-30 years in good health.

In its sample, this clonotype was seen a few times. The genes are TRBV27 and TRBJ2-2, with 9 bases fitting TRBD1. The germline V gene has CDR1 MNHEY and CDR2 SMNVEV (reference sequence). The CDR3 sequence is 16 residues long. The J segment lost 6 bases and the V segment lost 4 bases, leaving 9 bases of the junction unmatched. The CDR3 here is CASSYFRQGGPGELFF. The CDR3 bases are TGTGCCAGCAGTTACTTCCGACAGGGGGGTCCCGGGGAGCTGTTTTTT.

The chain joins TRBV18 to TRBJ1-5, with 8 bases lining up with TRBD1. V was pared by 3 bases and J by 5 bases, with 3 bases of the junction left unmatched. Germline CDR1 is KGHSH and CDR2 is LQKENI. The CDR3 is 14 residues long. The CDR3 DNA follows: TGTGCCAGCTCACCTGGACAGGGTGATCAGCCCCAGCATTTT. This codes for CASSPGQGDQPQHF.

This clonotype was detected ten times or more. The V gene is TRBV10-3, the J gene TRBJ2-2; D remains unclear. The V end was cut by 5 bases, the J end by 8 bases, with 12 bases between. Per germline, CDR1 ENHRY and CDR2 SYGVKD. The CDR3 runs 13 residues. CDR3 nucleotide sequence: TGTGCCATCAGTTGGACCTGGCCGGGGGAGCTGTTTTTT. It codes for CAISWTWPGELFF.

The chain carries TRBV5-6 and TRBJ2-1; D uncertain. This CDR3 has 16 residues. V shed 0 bases and J shed 0 bases, with 10 bases lying between them. The germline V gene has CDR1 SGHDT and CDR2 YYEEEE. This CDR3 is CASSLGPKGSYNEQFF. CDR3 nucleotide sequence: TGTGCCAGCAGCTTGGGGCCCAAGGGCTCCTACAATGAGCAGTTCTTC.

In this sample, this clonotype turned up a few times. This rearrangement joins TRBV12-3 or TRBV12-4 to TRBJ2-3; 10 nucleotides agree with TRBD1. CDR3 length: 15 amino acids. Trimming removed 6 bases from V and 2 bases from J; junction bases left unmatched: 5. CDR3 in DNA: TGTGCCAGCAGCCGAGGGACAGGGGTCACAGATACGCAGTATTTT. Protein sequence: CASSRGTGVTDTQYF.

The chain combines TRBV7-8 with TRBJ2-1; no definite D call. V lost 0 bases to trimming and J lost 5 bases, with 8 bases between them. Germline CDR1 reads SGHVS; CDR2 reads FQNEAQ. This CDR3 region has 14 residues. CDR3: CASSLAVLDNEQFF. The CDR3, as DNA: TGTGCCAGCAGCTTAGCGGTCTTGGACAATGAGCAGTTCTTC. The full variable domain, rest sourced from reference TRBV7-8 and TRBJ2-1, is GAGVSQSPRYKVAKRGQDVALRCDPISGHVSLFWYQQALGQGPEFLTYFQNEAQLDKSGLPSDRFFAERPEGSVSTLKIQRTQQEDSAVYLCASSLAVLDNEQFFGPGTRLTVL.

At least ten counts were recorded for this clonotype. V and J are TRBV18 and TRBJ2-3; TRBD2 matches at 14 bases. The CDR3 runs 18 residues. Germline CDR1 and CDR2: KGHSH and LQKENI. V gave up 3 bases and J gave up 5 bases; unmatched junction bases: 10. DNA of the CDR3: TGTGCCAGCTCACCGGAGTACCCGGGACTAGCGGGAGAAGATACGCAGTATTTT. This translates into CASSPEYPGLAGEDTQYF.

A few counts support this clonotype. The J gene is TRBJ2-7, the V gene TRBV5-1, with TRBD1 identical over 9 bases. CDR1 SGHRS and CDR2 YFSETQ come from the germline V gene. V trimming: 5 bases; J trimming: 3 bases; junction bases outside the gene matches: 3. The CDR3 extends over 13 amino acids. The CDR3 nucleotides read TGCGCCAGCAGGAGGGACAGGGACTACGAGCAGTACTTC. Residues: CASRRDRDYEQYF.

This clonotype was counted at least ten times. V is TRBV15 and J is TRBJ1-1; D remains unclear. Trimming removed 5 bases at V and 2 bases at J, with 12 bases between. This CDR3 contains 14 residues. Germline CDR1 and CDR2: LNHNV and YYDKDF (reference sequence). The CDR3 region has the DNA TGTGCCACCAGCCCAAATACGGGAAACACTGAAGCTTTCTTT. Translating it yields CATSPNTGNTEAFF. Variable domain in full (rest from reference TRBV15 and TRBJ1-1): DAMVIQNPRYQVTQFGKPVTLSCSQTLNHNVMYWYQQKSSQAPKLLFHYYDKDFNNEADTPDNFQSRRPNTSFCFLDIRSPGLGDTAMYLCATSPNTGNTEAFFGQGTRLTVV.

The chain has TRBV4-1 and TRBJ2-1; TRBD1 agrees at 10 bases. The CDR3 has 16 amino acids. Germline lookup yields CDR1 MGHRA and CDR2 YSYEKL. V lost 2 bases and J lost 7; bases outside the gene matches: 8. CDR3 sequence (DNA): TGCGCCAGCAGCCAAACCGACAGGGGGCTGCTGAATGAGCAGTTCTTC. Translating gives CASSQTDRGLLNEQFF.

This clonotype was counted many times. The genes are TRBV29-1 and TRBJ1-5, with D tentatively TRBD1 (6 bases). The CDR3 length is 12 residues. Trimming removed 6 bases from V and 7 bases from J, with 13 bases in between. Per the germline V gene, CDR1 is SQVTM and CDR2 is ANQGSEA. CDR3 protein: CSVRSQGQPQHF. As DNA, the CDR3 is TGCAGCGTACGGTCCCAGGGGCAGCCCCAGCATTTT. Based on the CDR3 plus reference TRBV29-1 and TRBJ1-5, the full variable domain is SAVISQKPSRDICQRGTSLTIQCQVDSQVTMMFWYRQQPGQSLTLIATANQGSEATYESGFVIDKFPISRPNLTFSTLTVSNMSPEDSSIYLCSVRSQGQPQHFGDGTRLSIL.

This clonotype was counted a few times. This sequence joins TRBV6-1 and TRBJ2-5; the D call may be TRBD1 or TRBD2 (5 bases each). CDR3 length: 15 amino acids. Deletions cut 4 bases from V and 4 bases from J, with 16 bases between. Germline assignment: CDR1 MNHNS and CDR2 SASEGT. The CDR3 protein is CASSGGKSAGETQYF. CDR3 DNA: TGTGCCAGCAGTGGGGGGAAGTCGGCGGGAGAGACCCAGTACTTC.

The V and J genes are TRBV7-8 and TRBJ1-1, with TRBD1 identical over 7 bases. The length of the CDR3 is 15 residues. The germline gives CDR1 SGHVS, CDR2 FQNEAQ. After removal of 5 bases from V and 3 bases from J, the junction contained 9 bases not matched to a gene. In DNA form, the CDR3 reads TGTGCCAGCAGCCCGCCAGGGGGTATATACACTGAAGCTTTCTTT. This translates into CASSPPGGIYTEAFF.

This clonotype was recorded at least ten times. In DNA, the CDR3 is TGTGCCAGCAGTTTAAGGCTAGCGGGAGATACGCAGTATTTT. This gives the protein CASSLRLAGDTQYF. The rearrangement uses TRBV12-3 or TRBV12-4 and TRBJ2-3; 8 nucleotides agree with TRBD2. The junction had 3 bases not matched to a gene; V was cut back by 2 bases and J by 5 bases. This CDR3 has 14 amino acids.

V gene TRBV28 combines with J gene TRBJ2-5; 7 nucleotides match TRBD1. The CDR3 has 16 amino acids. V shed 6 bases and J 0 bases; nucleotides not matched to a gene: 10. CDR1 and CDR2 (germline): MDHEN, SYDVKM. DNA for the CDR3: TGTGCCAGCAGAAAAGCAGGGGGTCGGAACCAAGAGACCCAGTACTTC. Translation: CASRKAGGRNQETQYF.

A few counts support this clonotype. The chain couples TRBV6-1 to TRBJ2-3, with 8 bases that match TRBD2. The CDR3 is 16 residues long. The V gene end was trimmed by 6 bases and the J gene end by 0 bases; junction bases not matched to a gene: 8. From germline, CDR1 is MNHNS and CDR2 SASEGT. The CDR3 spells CASSPIAGISTDTQYF. The CDR3 bases are TGTGCCAGCAGCCCTATAGCGGGGATTAGCACAGATACGCAGTATTTT.

Ten or more counts support this clonotype. The rearrangement uses TRBV12-3 or TRBV12-4 and TRBJ2-7; TRBD1 might be the D (6 bases). Trimming took off 4 bases at V and 2 bases at J, with 9 bases between the two ends. This CDR3 is 13 amino acids long. CDR3 nucleotides: TGTGCCAGCAGTTCCAGGGGCCCCTACGAGCAGTACTTC. It yields the protein CASSSRGPYEQYF.

This clonotype was seen only a few times. The V gene is TRBV5-1, the J gene TRBJ2-6; D remains ambiguous. The V gene lost 0 bases and the J gene lost 4 bases, with 11 bases spanning the gap. The CDR3 is 16 amino acids. The germline gives CDR1 SGHRS, CDR2 YFSETQ. The DNA of the CDR3 is TGCGCCAGCAGCTTGGGGGGTGGCGCGGGGGCCAACGTCCTGACTTTC. Residues: CASSLGGGAGANVLTF.

This clonotype was seen only a few times. The chain recombines TRBV20-1 with TRBJ2-7; D is possibly TRBD2 (5 bases). The CDR3 has 13 amino acids. The germline V gene has CDR1 DFQATT and CDR2 SNEGSKA (reference sequence). The ends were cut back, 4 bases at V and 3 bases at J, with 13 bases in the middle. This CDR3 reads CSATTGVGYEQYF. DNA for the CDR3: TGCAGTGCTACTACCGGGGTGGGCTACGAGCAGTACTTC.

This clonotype was seen only a few times. The chain carries TRBV11-3 and TRBJ2-3, with TRBD1 matching 8 bases. V shed 5 bases and J 0 bases; nucleotides not matched to a gene: 10. CDR3 size: 17 residues. The germline gives CDR1 SGHNT, CDR2 YENEEA. CDR3 residues: CASSGDRRTSSTDTQYF. The DNA of the CDR3 is TGTGCCAGCAGCGGGGACAGGAGAACATCTAGCACAGATACGCAGTATTTT.

This clonotype was counted between two and nine times. V gene TRBV20-1 combines with J gene TRBJ1-2; D gene ambiguous. In germline, CDR1 is DFQATT, CDR2 SNEGSKA (reference sequence). V was cut by 6 bases and J by 0 bases, with 8 bases left in between. CDR3 length equals 12 residues. CDR3 sequence (DNA): TGCAGTGCGGAGAGCACTAACTATGGCTACACCTTC. This translates into CSAESTNYGYTF.

This clonotype was seen a handful of times. This chain joins TRBV9 and TRBJ2-5; TRBD1 is a possible D gene (6 bases). CDR3 length equals 14 residues. CDR1 SGDLS and CDR2 YYNGEE come from the germline V gene. V was clipped by 1 base and J by 4 bases, with 11 bases between them. The CDR3 sequence: CASSVTGFRETQYF. Written as DNA, the CDR3 is TGTGCCAGCAGCGTAACAGGGTTTCGAGAGACCCAGTACTTC. Full variable domain (missing parts from reference TRBV9 and TRBJ2-5): DSGVTQTPKHLITATGQRVTLRCSPRSGDLSVYWYQQSLDQGLQFLIQYYNGEERAKGNILERFSAQQFPDLHSELNLSSLELGDSALYFCASSVTGFRETQYFGPGTRLLVL.

This clonotype was detected ten times or more. The chain is built from TRBV27 and TRBJ2-3; D is undetermined. The ends were cut back, 2 bases at V and 2 bases at J, with 8 bases in the middle. The germline V gene has CDR1 MNHEY and CDR2 SMNVEV (reference sequence). CDR3 length equals 14 residues. This CDR3 is CASSLDVPTDTQYF. In DNA form, the CDR3 reads TGTGCCAGCAGTTTAGACGTTCCCACAGATACGCAGTATTTT.

The table lists this clonotype with many counts. The chain recombines TRBV20-1 with TRBJ2-1; a weak D match, TRBD2 (6 bases). This CDR3 has 12 residues. Looked up from germline, CDR1 is DFQATT and CDR2 is SNEGSKA (reference sequence). Trimming cost V 3 bases and J 5 bases, with 8 bases left between them. CDR3 region: CSARREDNEQFF. In DNA, the CDR3 is TGCAGTGCTAGGAGGGAGGACAATGAGCAGTTCTTC.

This clonotype was counted many times. The chain uses TRBV3-1 and TRBJ1-1, with D unclear. The germline gives CDR1 LGHDT, CDR2 YNNKEL (reference sequence). The CDR3 contains 15 residues. The germline V and J ends were trimmed by 4 bases and 1 base, with 13 bases remaining between them. CDR3 amino acids: CASSPFSTQNTEAFF. In nucleotides, the CDR3 is TGTGCCAGCAGCCCGTTCTCGACGCAGAACACTGAAGCTTTCTTT. Combining the CDR3 with reference TRBV3-1 and TRBJ1-1 gives the whole variable domain DTAVSQTPKYLVTQMGNDKSIKCEQNLGHDTMYWYKQDSKKFLKIMFSYNNKELIINETVPNRFSPKSPDKAHLNLHINSLELGDSAVYFCASSPFSTQNTEAFFGQGTRLTVV.

Here the CDR3 reads CASSIEGLARTDTQYF. The CDR3 DNA sequence: TGTGCCAGTAGTATCGAAGGGCTGGCCCGCACAGATACGCAGTATTTT. The chain carries TRBV19 and TRBJ2-3; D is undetermined. The CDR3 is 16 residues long. In germline, CDR1 is LNHDA, CDR2 SQIVND (reference sequence). V lost 3 bases and J 1 base, leaving 14 bases between the germline ends.

This clonotype was observed at least ten times. This chain joins TRBV5-1 and TRBJ2-2; 7 bases map to TRBD1. This CDR3 comprises 15 residues. Germline trimming cut 2 bases from V and 0 bases from J; bases unmatched to any gene: 1. Germline V lookup: CDR1 SGHRS, CDR2 YFSETQ. CDR3 nucleotide sequence: TGCGCCAGCAGCTTAGACAGGGCGAACACCGGGGAGCTGTTTTTT. This gives the protein CASSLDRANTGELFF.

This clonotype was recorded many times. The gene calls are TRBV5-1 and TRBJ2-6; 7 bases map to TRBD1. Unmatched junction bases numbered 2, after V lost 0 bases and J lost 2 bases. The CDR3 consists of 16 residues. Germline CDR1 reads SGHRS; CDR2 reads YFSETQ. The CDR3 DNA sequence: TGCGCCAGCAGCTTGGGGGACAGAACTGGGGCCAACGTCCTGACTTTC. Translating gives CASSLGDRTGANVLTF.

This clonotype was observed at least ten times. The chain recombines TRBV5-1 with TRBJ2-5, with D possibly being TRBD1 (5 bases). The CDR3 is made up of 16 amino acids. CDR1 is SGHRS, CDR2 YFSETQ, per germline. Trimming stripped 5 bases from V and 5 bases from J, with 22 bases between. CDR3 sequence (DNA): TGCGCCAGCAGGCAGAAATATTCGTTTTCAGGGGAGACCCAGTACTTC. Protein: CASRQKYSFSGETQYF. The entire variable domain, with the rest obtained from reference TRBV5-1 and TRBJ2-5, is as follows: KAGVTQTPRYLIKTRGQQVTLSCSPISGHRSVSWYQQTPGQGLQFLFEYFSETQRNKGNFPGRFSGRQFSNSRSEMNVSTLELGDSALYLCASRQKYSFSGETQYFGPGTRLLVL.

This clonotype was counted many times. V usage is TRBV29-1 and J usage is TRBJ2-1, with 8 positions matching TRBD2. V trimming: 0 bases; J trimming: 5 bases; junction bases outside the gene matches: 6. This CDR3 comprises 15 residues. In germline, CDR1 is SQVTM, CDR2 ANQGSEA. The CDR3 sequence is CSVEEGSGGHNEQFF. DNA of the CDR3: TGCAGCGTTGAAGAGGGGAGCGGGGGCCACAATGAGCAGTTCTTC.